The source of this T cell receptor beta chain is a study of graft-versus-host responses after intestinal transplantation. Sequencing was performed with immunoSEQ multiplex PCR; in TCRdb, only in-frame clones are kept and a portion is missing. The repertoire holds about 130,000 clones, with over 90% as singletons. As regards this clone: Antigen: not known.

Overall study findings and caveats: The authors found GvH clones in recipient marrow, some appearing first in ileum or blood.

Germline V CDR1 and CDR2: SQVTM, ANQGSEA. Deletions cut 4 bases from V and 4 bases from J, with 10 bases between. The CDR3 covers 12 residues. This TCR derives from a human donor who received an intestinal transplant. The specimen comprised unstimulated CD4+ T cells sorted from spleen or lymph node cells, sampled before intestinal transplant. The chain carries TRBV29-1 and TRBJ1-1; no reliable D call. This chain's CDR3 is CSVGQASTEAFF. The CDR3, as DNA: TGCAGCGTTGGGCAGGCGAGCACTGAAGCTTTCTTT.